Below, one T cell receptor beta chain is given with its context. The sample originates from a study of blood T cell repertoires in COVID-19. TCRdb's copy holds only in-frame clones and misses some; the assay was immunoSEQ multiplex PCR. The sample carries approximately 200,000 clones, approximately 90% recorded once. V lost 10 bases and J lost 9; bases outside the gene matches: 13. Germline V CDR1 and CDR2: MNHEY, SVGAGI. This CDR3 has 14 residues. The rearrangement uses TRBV6-5 and TRBJ1-5; 9 bases line up with TRBD1. Input material: PBMCs or T cells enriched from blood (not recorded which). The receptor was isolated from a woman aged 18-30 years in a cohort exposed to, infected with or recovered from COVID-19 (not recorded which). Here the CDR3 DNA reads TGTGCCACCCTCCGAGACAGGGGGGAATGGCCCCAGCATTTT. Translated: CATLRDRGEWPQHF.